These 2 T cell receptor beta chains came from one sample sequenced in a study of T cell responses to AZD1222 COVID-19 vaccine. Using immunoSEQ multiplex PCR, the repertoire was profiled, and TCRdb retains in-frame clones only, with some absent. The profile shows 80,000 to 100,000 clones, 88% of them singletons. The sequencing used peripheral blood, collected on day 0 of AZD1222 vaccination. The origin of the receptors is an adult in good health.

The rearrangement uses TRBV4-3 and TRBJ2-4; D is undetermined. Germline V gives CDR1 LGHNA, CDR2 YSLEER. There are 16 residues in the CDR3. Trimming left V 0 bases short and J 0 bases short, with 9 bases between. The CDR3 reads CASSQESVTAKNIQYF. CDR3 nucleotides: TGCGCCAGCAGCCAAGAGAGTGTTACAGCCAAAAACATTCAGTACTTC.

The rearrangement uses TRBV28 and TRBJ1-1; a weak D match, TRBD1 (5 bases). CDR3 size: 14 residues. The V gene lost 7 bases and the J gene lost 1 base, with 13 bases spanning the gap. CDR1 MDHEN and CDR2 SYDVKM come from the germline V gene. The CDR3 DNA follows: TGTGCCAGCATGGTAGGGGTTTCGAACACTGAAGCTTTCTTT. It codes for CASMVGVSNTEAFF.